This T cell receptor (beta chain) was observed in a study of T cell responses to AZD1222 COVID-19 vaccine. Study details: Researchers grouped second doses given at about 4 or about 12 weeks into one pool. General observations from the study: A mostly white British donor set with more females was recruited, and clonal diversity was possibly underestimated. Recipients of AZD1222 seropositive at baseline numbered only 6 or 7. Regions left unmutated in variants are reportedly the target of nearly half of spike-specific TCRs.

Repertoires were generated with immunoSEQ multiplex PCR, while TCRdb's copy carries only in-frame clones and drops some. Of roughly 130,000 clones listed, approximately 90% are singletons. Concerning this clone: Its specificity is not known.

CDR1 and CDR2 from the germline V gene are GTSNPN and SVGIG (reference sequence). Between the trimmed V and J ends, which lost 1 base and 2 bases, there was a span of 8 bases. The CDR3 sequence is 13 residues long. This specimen consisted of peripheral blood, obtained on day 0 of AZD1222 vaccination. This receptor was obtained from an adult in good health. The rearrangement joins TRBV30 to TRBJ2-5, with D unresolved. In DNA form, the CDR3 reads TGTGCCTGGAGTGCCGGGTTTCAAGAGACCCAGTACTTC. Its protein is CAWSAGFQETQYF. Full variable domain (missing parts from reference TRBV30 and TRBJ2-5): SQTIHQWPATLVQPVGSPLSLECTVEGTSNPNLYWYRQAAGRGLQLLFYSVGIGQISSEVPQNLSASRPQDRQFILSSKKLLLSDSGFYLCAWSAGFQETQYFGPGTRLLVL.